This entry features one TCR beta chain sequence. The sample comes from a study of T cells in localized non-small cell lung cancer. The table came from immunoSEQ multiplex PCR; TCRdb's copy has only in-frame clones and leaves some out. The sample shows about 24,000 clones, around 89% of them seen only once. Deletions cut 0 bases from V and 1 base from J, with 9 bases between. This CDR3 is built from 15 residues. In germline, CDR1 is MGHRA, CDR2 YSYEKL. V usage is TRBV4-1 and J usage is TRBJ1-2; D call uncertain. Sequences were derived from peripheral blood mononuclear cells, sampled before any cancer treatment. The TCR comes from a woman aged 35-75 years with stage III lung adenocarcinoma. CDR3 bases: TGCGCCAGCAGCCAAGATCAGCCAAGTAACTATGGCTACACCTTC. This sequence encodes CASSQDQPSNYGYTF.